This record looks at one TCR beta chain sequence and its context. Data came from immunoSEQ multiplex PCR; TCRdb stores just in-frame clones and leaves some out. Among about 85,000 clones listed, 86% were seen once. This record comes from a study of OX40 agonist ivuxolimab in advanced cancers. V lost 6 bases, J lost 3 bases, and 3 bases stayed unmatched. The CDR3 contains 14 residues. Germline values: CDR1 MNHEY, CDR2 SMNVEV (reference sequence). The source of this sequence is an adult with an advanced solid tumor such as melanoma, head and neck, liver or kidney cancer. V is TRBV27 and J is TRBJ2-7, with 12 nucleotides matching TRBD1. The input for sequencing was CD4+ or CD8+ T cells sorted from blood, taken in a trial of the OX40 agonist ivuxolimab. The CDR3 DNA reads TGTGCCAGCAGGGGGACAGGGGGCTTCTACGAGCAGTACTTC. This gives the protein CASRGTGGFYEQYF.